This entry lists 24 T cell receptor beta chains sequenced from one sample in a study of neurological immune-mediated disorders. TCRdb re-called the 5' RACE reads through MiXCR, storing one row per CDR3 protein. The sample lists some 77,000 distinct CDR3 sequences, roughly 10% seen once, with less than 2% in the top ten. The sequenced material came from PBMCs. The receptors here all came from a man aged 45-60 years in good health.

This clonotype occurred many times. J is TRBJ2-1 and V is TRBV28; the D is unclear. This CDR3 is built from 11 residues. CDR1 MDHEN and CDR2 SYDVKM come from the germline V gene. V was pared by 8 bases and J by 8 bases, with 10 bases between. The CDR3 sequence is CASGLRDEQFF. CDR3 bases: TGTGCCAGCGGCCTAAGGGATGAGCAGTTCTTC.

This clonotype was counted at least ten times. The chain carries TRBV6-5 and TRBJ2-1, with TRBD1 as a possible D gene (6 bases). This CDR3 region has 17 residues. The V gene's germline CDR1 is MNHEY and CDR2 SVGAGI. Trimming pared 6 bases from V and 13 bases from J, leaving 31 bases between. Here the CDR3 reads CASRATGSLLLSPTQFF. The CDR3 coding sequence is TGTGCCAGCAGGGCCACAGGGAGCCTCTTACTCAGTCCTACTCAGTTCTTC.

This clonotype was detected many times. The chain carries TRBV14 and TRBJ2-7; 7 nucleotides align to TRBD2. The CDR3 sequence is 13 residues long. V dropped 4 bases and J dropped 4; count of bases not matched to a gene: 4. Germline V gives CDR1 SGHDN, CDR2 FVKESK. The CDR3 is CASSPGRWYEQYF. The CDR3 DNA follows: TGTGCCAGCAGCCCCGGGAGGTGGTACGAGCAGTACTTC.

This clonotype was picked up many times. The CDR3 region has the DNA TGCGCCAGCCGGGGAGGGACAGGGCAGGCAGAGACCCAGTACTTC. This sequence encodes CASRGGTGQAETQYF. The genes are TRBV5-1 and TRBJ2-5, with TRBD1 matching over 9 bases. The trim removed 7 bases at V and 4 bases at J, leaving 11 bases unmatched. Germline V CDR1 and CDR2: SGHRS, YFSETQ. The CDR3 extends over 15 amino acids.

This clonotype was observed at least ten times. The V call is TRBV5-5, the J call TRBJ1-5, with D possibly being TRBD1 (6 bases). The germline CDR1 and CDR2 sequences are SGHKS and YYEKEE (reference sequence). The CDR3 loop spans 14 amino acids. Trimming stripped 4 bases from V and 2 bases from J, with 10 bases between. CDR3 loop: CASSGNRGNQPQHF. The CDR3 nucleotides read TGTGCCAGCAGCGGGAACAGGGGCAATCAGCCCCAGCATTTT.

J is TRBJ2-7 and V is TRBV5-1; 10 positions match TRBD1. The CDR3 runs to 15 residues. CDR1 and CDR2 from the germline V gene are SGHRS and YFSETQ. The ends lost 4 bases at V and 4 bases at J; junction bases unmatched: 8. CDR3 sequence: CASSPPGTGAYEQYF. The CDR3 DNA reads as TGCGCCAGCAGCCCCCCCGGGACAGGGGCATACGAGCAGTACTTC.

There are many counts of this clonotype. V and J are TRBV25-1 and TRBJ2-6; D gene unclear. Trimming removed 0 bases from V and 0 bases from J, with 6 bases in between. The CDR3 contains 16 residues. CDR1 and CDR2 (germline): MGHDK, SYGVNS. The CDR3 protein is CASSEYKGSGANVLTF. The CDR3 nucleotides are TGTGCCAGCAGTGAATATAAGGGCTCTGGGGCCAACGTCCTGACTTTC.

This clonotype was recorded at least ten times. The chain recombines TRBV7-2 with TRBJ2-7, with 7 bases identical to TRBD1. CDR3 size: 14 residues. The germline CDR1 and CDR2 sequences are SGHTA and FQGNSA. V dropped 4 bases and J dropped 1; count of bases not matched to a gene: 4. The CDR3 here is CASSSQGRSYEQYF. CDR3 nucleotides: TGTGCCAGCAGCTCACAGGGGCGGTCCTACGAGCAGTACTTC.

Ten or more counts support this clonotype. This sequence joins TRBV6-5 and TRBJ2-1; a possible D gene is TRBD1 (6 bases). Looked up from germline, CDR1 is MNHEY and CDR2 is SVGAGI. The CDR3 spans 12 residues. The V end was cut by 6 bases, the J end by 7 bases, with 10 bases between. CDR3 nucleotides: TGTGCCAGCAGGTCTCAGGGGAATGAGCAGTTCTTC. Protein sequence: CASRSQGNEQFF.

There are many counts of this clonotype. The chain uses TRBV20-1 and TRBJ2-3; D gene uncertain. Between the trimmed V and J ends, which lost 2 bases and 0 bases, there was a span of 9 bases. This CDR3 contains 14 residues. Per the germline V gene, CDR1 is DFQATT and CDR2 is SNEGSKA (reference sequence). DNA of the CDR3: TGCAGTGCTAGATTTCTGACTAGCACAGATACGCAGTATTTT. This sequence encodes CSARFLTSTDTQYF.

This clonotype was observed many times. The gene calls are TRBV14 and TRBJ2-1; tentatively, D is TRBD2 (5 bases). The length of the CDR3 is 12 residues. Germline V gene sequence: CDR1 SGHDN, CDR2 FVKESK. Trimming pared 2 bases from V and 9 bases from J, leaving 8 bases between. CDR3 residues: CASSQTRGEQFF. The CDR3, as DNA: TGTGCCAGCAGCCAAACCCGGGGTGAGCAGTTCTTC. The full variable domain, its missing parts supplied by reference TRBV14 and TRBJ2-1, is EAGVTQFPSHSVIEKGQTVTLRCDPISGHDNLYWYRRVMGKEIKFLLHFVKESKQDESGMPNNRFLAERTGGTYSTLKVQPAELEDSGVYFCASSQTRGEQFFGPGTRLTVL.

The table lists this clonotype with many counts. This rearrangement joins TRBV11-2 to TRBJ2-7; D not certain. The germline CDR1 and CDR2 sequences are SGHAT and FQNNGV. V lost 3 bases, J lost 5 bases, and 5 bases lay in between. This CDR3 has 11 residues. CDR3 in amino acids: CASSFINEQYF. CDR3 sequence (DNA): TGTGCCAGCAGCTTCATCAACGAGCAGTACTTC.

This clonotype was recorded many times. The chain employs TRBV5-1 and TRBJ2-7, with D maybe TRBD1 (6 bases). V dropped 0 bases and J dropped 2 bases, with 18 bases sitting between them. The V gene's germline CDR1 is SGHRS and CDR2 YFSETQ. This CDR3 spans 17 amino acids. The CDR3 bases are TGCGCCAGCAGCTTGGGTTCTTCGGGGACACGAGCCTACGAGCAGTACTTC. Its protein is CASSLGSSGTRAYEQYF.

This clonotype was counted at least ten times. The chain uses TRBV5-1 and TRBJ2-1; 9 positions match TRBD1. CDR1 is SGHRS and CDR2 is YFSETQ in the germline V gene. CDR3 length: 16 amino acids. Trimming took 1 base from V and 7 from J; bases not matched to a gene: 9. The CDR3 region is CASSLMGTGNSNEQFF. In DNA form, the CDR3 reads TGCGCCAGCAGCTTGATGGGGACAGGGAATTCGAATGAGCAGTTCTTC. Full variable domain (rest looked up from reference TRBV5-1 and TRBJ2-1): KAGVTQTPRYLIKTRGQQVTLSCSPISGHRSVSWYQQTPGQGLQFLFEYFSETQRNKGNFPGRFSGRQFSNSRSEMNVSTLELGDSALYLCASSLMGTGNSNEQFFGPGTRLTVL.

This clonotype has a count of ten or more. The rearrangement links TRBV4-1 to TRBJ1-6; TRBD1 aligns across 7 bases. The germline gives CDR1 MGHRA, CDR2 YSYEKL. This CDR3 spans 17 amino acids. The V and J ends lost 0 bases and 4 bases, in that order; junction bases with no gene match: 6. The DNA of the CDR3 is TGCGCCAGCAGCCAAGAAGCGGCAGGGGGGTATAATTCACCCCTCCACTTT. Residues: CASSQEAAGGYNSPLHF.

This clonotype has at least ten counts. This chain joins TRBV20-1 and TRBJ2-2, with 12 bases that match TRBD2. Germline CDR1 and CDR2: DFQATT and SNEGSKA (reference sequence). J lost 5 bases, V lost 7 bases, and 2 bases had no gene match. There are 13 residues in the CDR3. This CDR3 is CSVTSGGTGELFF. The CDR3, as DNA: TGCAGTGTGACTAGCGGGGGAACCGGGGAGCTGTTTTTT.

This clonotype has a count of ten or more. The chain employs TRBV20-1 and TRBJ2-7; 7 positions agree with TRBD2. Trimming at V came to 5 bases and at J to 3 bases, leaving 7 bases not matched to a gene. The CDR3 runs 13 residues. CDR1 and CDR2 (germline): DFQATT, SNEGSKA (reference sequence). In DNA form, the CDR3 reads TGCAGTGCTGGGGTCCCGGGGGGCTACGAGCAGTACTTC. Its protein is CSAGVPGGYEQYF.

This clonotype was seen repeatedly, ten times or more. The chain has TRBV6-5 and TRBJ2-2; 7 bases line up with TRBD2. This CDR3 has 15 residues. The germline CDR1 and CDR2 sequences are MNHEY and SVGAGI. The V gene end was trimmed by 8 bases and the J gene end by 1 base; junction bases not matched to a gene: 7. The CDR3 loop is CASGRDYWNTGELFF. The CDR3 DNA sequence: TGTGCCAGCGGCCGGGACTATTGGAACACCGGGGAGCTGTTTTTT.

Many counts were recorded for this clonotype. CDR3 amino acids: CASSPTPSGGFNEQYF. CDR3 in DNA: TGTGCCAGCAGCCCCACCCCGTCGGGGGGCTTCAACGAGCAGTACTTC. J is TRBJ2-7 and V is TRBV7-2; D might be TRBD2 (7 bases). Per the germline V gene, CDR1 is SGHTA and CDR2 is FQGNSA. Trimming took 5 bases from V and 5 from J, leaving 22 bases between them. There are 16 residues in the CDR3.

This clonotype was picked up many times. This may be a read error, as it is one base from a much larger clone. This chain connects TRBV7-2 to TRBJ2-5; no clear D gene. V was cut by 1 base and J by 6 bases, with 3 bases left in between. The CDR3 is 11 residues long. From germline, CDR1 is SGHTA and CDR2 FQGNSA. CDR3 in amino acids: CASSLGQTQYF. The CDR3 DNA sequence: TGTGCCAGCAGCTTAGGACAGACCCAGTACTTC.

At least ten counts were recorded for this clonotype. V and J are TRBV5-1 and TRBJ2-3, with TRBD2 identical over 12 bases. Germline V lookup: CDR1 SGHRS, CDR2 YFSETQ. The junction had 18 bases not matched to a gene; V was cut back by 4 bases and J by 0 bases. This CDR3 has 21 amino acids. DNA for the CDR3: TGCGCCAGCAGCCTGGGGAGGACTAGCGGGGACTCCGCCCCTAGCACAGATACGCAGTATTTT. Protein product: CASSLGRTSGDSAPSTDTQYF.

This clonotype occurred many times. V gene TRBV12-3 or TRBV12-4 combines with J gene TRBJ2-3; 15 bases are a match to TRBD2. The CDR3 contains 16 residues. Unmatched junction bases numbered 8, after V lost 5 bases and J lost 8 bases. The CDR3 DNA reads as TGTGCCAGCAGTCCGGGACTAGCGGGGGGAGTCGGTACGCAGTATTTT. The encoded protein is CASSPGLAGGVGTQYF.

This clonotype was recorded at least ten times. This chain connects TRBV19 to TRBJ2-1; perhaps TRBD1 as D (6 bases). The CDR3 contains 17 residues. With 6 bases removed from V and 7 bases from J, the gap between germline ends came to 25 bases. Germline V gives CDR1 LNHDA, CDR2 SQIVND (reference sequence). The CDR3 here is CASSLDRQADTGNEQFF. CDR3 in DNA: TGTGCCAGTAGCCTGGATCGACAGGCCGATACGGGGAATGAGCAGTTCTTC.

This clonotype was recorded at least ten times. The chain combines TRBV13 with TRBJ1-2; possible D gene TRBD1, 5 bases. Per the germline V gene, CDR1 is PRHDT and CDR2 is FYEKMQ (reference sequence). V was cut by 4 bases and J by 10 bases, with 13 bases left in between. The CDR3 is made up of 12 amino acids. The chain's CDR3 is CASSSIRDHYTF. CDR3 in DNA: TGTGCCAGCAGCTCTATACGGGACCACTACACCTTC.